The clone carrying this T cell receptor (beta chain) has ten or more counts. Its antigen is currently unknown. The sample comes from a study of regulatory T cells in long-lasting Graves disease. Study as a whole: More than 5 years of antithyroid drugs with positive TSH receptor antibodies defined persistent Graves' disease. Overall study findings and caveats: Patients with persistent disease showed a bias toward TRBV28, TRBJ1-2 and TRBJ2-5.

CDR1 and CDR2 from the germline V gene are SGHAT and FQDESV (reference sequence). Trimming removed 2 bases from V and 2 bases from J, with 9 bases in between. The CDR3 loop spans 14 amino acids. Researchers made TCR beta libraries by using iRepertoire HTBI primers and running Arm-PCR on CDR3 regions. TCRdb used MiXCR to reprocess the multiplex PCR reads, holding one entry per CDR3 protein. The sample has under 450,000 distinct CDR3 sequences, roughly a quarter seen once. As for time point: persistent/refractory GD, antithyroid drugs over 5 years with positive TRAb. PBMC-extracted RNA yielded the TCR library.

The sequence was collected from a female donor with Graves disease. The chain is built from TRBV11-1 and TRBJ1-2, with D unresolved. The starting material was peripheral blood mononuclear cells (PBMCs), obtained when the disease was refractory, from a patient treated with antithyroid drugs. The CDR3 coding sequence is TGTGCCAGCAGCTTAAACCGGAGAAACTATGGCTACACCTTC. Amino acids: CASSLNRRNYGYTF.